Below are 27 T cell receptor beta chains sequenced from a single sample in a study of OX40 agonist ivuxolimab in advanced cancers. Sequencing was performed with immunoSEQ multiplex PCR; in TCRdb, only in-frame clones are kept and a portion is missing. In the table there are 65,000 to 95,000 clones, roughly 90% of which are singletons. This specimen was CD4+ or CD8+ T cells sorted from blood, taken in a trial of the OX40 agonist ivuxolimab. These receptor sequences come from an adult with an advanced solid tumor such as melanoma, head and neck, liver or kidney cancer.

This chain uses TRBV7-3 with TRBJ2-7; D ambiguous. Trimming took off 1 base at V and 5 bases at J, with 12 bases between the two ends. The germline gives CDR1 SGHTA, CDR2 FQGTGA. The CDR3 totals 14 residues. In DNA, the CDR3 is TGTGCCAGCAGCTTAAATTCCAGGTTGGACGAGCAGTACTTC. Translating it yields CASSLNSRLDEQYF.

The genes are TRBV29-1 and TRBJ1-5; D possibly corresponds to TRBD1 (5 bases). Germline CDR1 reads SQVTM; CDR2 reads ANQGSEA. This CDR3 has 13 amino acids. V lost 4 bases to trimming and J lost 6 bases, with 13 bases between them. The CDR3 sequence: CSVARGIGQPQHF. The CDR3 DNA reads as TGCAGCGTTGCTCGGGGCATCGGTCAGCCCCAGCATTTT. Together with reference TRBV29-1 and TRBJ1-5, the CDR3 gives the full variable domain: SAVISQKPSRDICQRGTSLTIQCQVDSQVTMMFWYRQQPGQSLTLIATANQGSEATYESGFVIDKFPISRPNLTFSTLTVSNMSPEDSSIYLCSVARGIGQPQHFGDGTRLSIL.

The J gene is TRBJ2-3, the V gene TRBV5-6; no definite D call. The CDR3 contains 13 residues. Trimming shortened V by 0 bases and J by 4 bases, and 6 bases separated the two germline ends. CDR1 is SGHDT and CDR2 is YYEEEE in the germline V gene. CDR3: CASSLEGSDTQYF. CDR3 DNA: TGTGCCAGCAGCTTGGAGGGTTCAGATACGCAGTATTTT.

The chain links TRBV19 to TRBJ2-3; D possibly corresponds to TRBD2 (6 bases). The V end was cut by 2 bases, the J end by 4 bases, with 19 bases between. Germline CDR1 LNHDA, CDR2 SQIVND (reference sequence). CDR3 length equals 17 residues. Here the CDR3 DNA reads TGTGCCAGTAGTATAAGACAGCCCAACGGAGGGGCAGATACGCAGTATTTT. Translated: CASSIRQPNGGADTQYF.

This clone appeared a single time. V gene TRBV10-3 combines with J gene TRBJ1-1; D is uncertain. This CDR3 is built from 13 residues. The germline V gene encodes CDR1 ENHRY and CDR2 SYGVKD. The ends were cut back, 9 bases at V and 5 bases at J, with 16 bases in the middle. The CDR3 region has the DNA TGTGCCATGCTGTCTTCTTTGGGGACTGAAGCTTTCTTT. This sequence encodes CAMLSSLGTEAFF.

This chain uses TRBV5-4 with TRBJ2-7, with D unclear. The CDR3 extends over 13 amino acids. CDR1 and CDR2 from the germline V gene are SGHNT and YYREEE (reference sequence). The ends were cut back, 2 bases at V and 5 bases at J, with 11 bases in the middle. DNA of the CDR3: TGTGCCAGCAGCTTCCCCTCCACGAACGAGCAGTACTTC. Residues: CASSFPSTNEQYF.

The rearrangement uses TRBV5-1 and TRBJ1-5, with D tentatively TRBD1 (6 bases). From germline, CDR1 is SGHRS and CDR2 YFSETQ. The CDR3 loop spans 14 amino acids. The germline V and J ends were trimmed by 4 bases and 6 bases, with 14 bases remaining between them. CDR3 sequence reads: CASSPGQIGQPQHF. DNA for the CDR3: TGCGCCAGCAGCCCTGGACAGATTGGTCAGCCCCAGCATTTT.

The chain couples TRBV14 to TRBJ2-5; 7 bases line up with TRBD1. The V segment lost 7 bases and the J segment 3 bases; nucleotides outside the gene matches: 11. Germline values: CDR1 SGHDN, CDR2 FVKESK. This CDR3 is 15 amino acids long. The DNA for the CDR3 is TGTGCCAGCAACACGTACAGGGGACCAAAAGAGACCCAGTACTTC. Translation: CASNTYRGPKETQYF.

V gene TRBV6-6 combines with J gene TRBJ2-1; TRBD2 is a possible D gene (6 bases). V was clipped by 6 bases and J by 12 bases, with 15 bases between them. The CDR3 contains 12 residues. CDR1 and CDR2 (germline): MNHNY, SVGAGI (reference sequence). CDR3 sequence reads: CASRPGLERQFF. CDR3 nucleotides: TGTGCCAGCAGGCCGGGACTTGAGAGGCAGTTCTTC.

The genes are TRBV19 and TRBJ2-5, with D perhaps TRBD1 or TRBD2 (6 bases each). CDR1 is LNHDA and CDR2 is SQIVND in the germline V gene (reference sequence). The CDR3 is 16 amino acids. V lost 4 bases to trimming and J lost 5 bases, with 20 bases between them. CDR3 region: CASSNGGGSPGETQYF. In DNA, the CDR3 is TGTGCCAGTAGTAACGGGGGCGGGTCCCCGGGCGAGACCCAGTACTTC. The complete variable domain, with remaining parts taken from reference TRBV19 and TRBJ2-5, reads DGGITQSPKYLFRKEGQNVTLSCEQNLNHDAMYWYRQDPGQGLRLIYYSQIVNDFQKGDIAEGYSVSREKKESFPLTVTSAQKNPTAFYLCASSNGGGSPGETQYFGPGTRLLVL.

The rearrangement joins TRBV6-5 to TRBJ1-1; D gene ambiguous. The V and J ends lost 0 bases and 0 bases respectively, with 11 bases between them. This CDR3 is built from 16 residues. Germline V CDR1 and CDR2: MNHEY, SVGAGI. CDR3 sequence reads: CASSYSKFGLNTEAFF. The CDR3 DNA reads as TGTGCCAGCAGTTACTCTAAGTTTGGCTTGAACACTGAAGCTTTCTTT.

The chain recombines TRBV19 with TRBJ2-2; D remains unclear. Germline V gives CDR1 LNHDA, CDR2 SQIVND (reference sequence). The CDR3 is 12 residues long. The V and J ends lost 7 bases and 3 bases respectively, with 6 bases between them. As DNA, the CDR3 is TGTGCCAGTATCCGAGACACCGGGGAGCTGTTTTTT. Translating gives CASIRDTGELFF.

V and J are TRBV19 and TRBJ1-5; D not resolved. This CDR3 has 12 residues. V was shortened by 6 bases and J by 1 base, with 4 bases between the two germline ends. The germline gives CDR1 LNHDA, CDR2 SQIVND (reference sequence). CDR3 sequence (DNA): TGTGCCAGTAGCAGGAGCAATCAGCCCCAGCATTTT. Translating it yields CASSRSNQPQHF.

The V and J genes are TRBV29-1 and TRBJ1-1; D call uncertain. Between the trimmed V and J ends, which lost 4 bases and 5 bases, there was a span of 17 bases. Germline V gives CDR1 SQVTM, CDR2 ANQGSEA. This CDR3 is 14 amino acids long. CDR3 coding DNA: TGCAGCGTTGTGGTCAGTGACCTGGGGACTGAAGCTTTCTTT. Residues: CSVVVSDLGTEAFF.

The chain links TRBV5-6 to TRBJ2-3; the D gene is possibly TRBD2 (5 bases). V lost 2 bases and J lost 3, with 10 bases in between. The CDR3 extends over 14 amino acids. From germline, CDR1 is SGHDT and CDR2 YYEEEE. The CDR3 here is CASSLPGKTDTQYF. CDR3 sequence (DNA): TGTGCCAGCAGCTTACCCGGGAAAACAGATACGCAGTATTTT.

The chain employs TRBV10-3 and TRBJ1-1; 11 nucleotides align to TRBD1. This CDR3 is built from 16 residues. V shed 6 bases and J 4 bases; nucleotides not matched to a gene: 10. Germline V gene sequence: CDR1 ENHRY, CDR2 SYGVKD. The CDR3 is CAIRPDRGRVGTEAFF. CDR3 DNA: TGTGCCATCAGACCGGACAGGGGGCGAGTTGGCACTGAAGCTTTCTTT.

The table lists this clone with a count of one. The J gene is TRBJ2-5, the V gene TRBV6-5; 8 bases agree with TRBD2. V lost 6 bases and J lost 2; bases outside the gene matches: 2. The CDR3 loop spans 13 amino acids. CDR1 and CDR2 from the germline V gene are MNHEY and SVGAGI. The CDR3 is CASRPSGQETQYF. CDR3 sequence (DNA): TGTGCCAGCAGGCCTAGCGGGCAAGAGACCCAGTACTTC.

The chain has TRBV5-1 and TRBJ2-7, with 12 bases lining up with TRBD2. Trimming at V came to 4 bases and at J to 4 bases, leaving 6 bases not matched to a gene. The CDR3 runs to 15 residues. Per the germline V gene, CDR1 is SGHRS and CDR2 is YFSETQ. The CDR3 protein is CASSPSGTSGYEQYF. The CDR3 DNA reads TGCGCCAGCAGCCCATCCGGGACTAGCGGGTACGAGCAGTACTTC.

The rearrangement uses TRBV18 and TRBJ1-2, with D tentatively TRBD1 (5 bases). This CDR3 spans 13 amino acids. V was clipped by 6 bases and J by 2 bases, with 10 bases between them. Germline values: CDR1 KGHSH, CDR2 LQKENI. CDR3: CASSQGANYGYTF. The DNA for the CDR3 is TGTGCCAGCTCTCAAGGGGCCAACTATGGCTACACCTTC.

The rearrangement uses TRBV19 and TRBJ1-4, with 8 positions matching TRBD1. J was trimmed by 8 bases and V by 7 bases; bases with no gene match: 9. The length of the CDR3 is 14 residues. Germline CDR1 is LNHDA and CDR2 is SQIVND (reference sequence). The CDR3 region is CASKTQGDSEKLFF. Here the CDR3 DNA reads TGTGCCAGTAAAACACAGGGGGATAGCGAAAAACTGTTTTTT.

This chain connects TRBV6-1 to TRBJ1-2; D may be TRBD1 (6 bases). Trimming pared 2 bases from V and 7 bases from J, leaving 11 bases between. Germline CDR1 and CDR2: MNHNS and SASEGT. CDR3 size: 13 residues. CDR3 amino acids: CASSETGNGGYTF. The CDR3 nucleotides read TGTGCCAGCAGTGAAACAGGGAATGGTGGCTACACCTTC.

This clone was detected once. The chain links TRBV27 to TRBJ2-1; D ambiguous. Germline V CDR1 and CDR2: MNHEY, SMNVEV (reference sequence). CDR3 size: 14 residues. The germline V and J ends were trimmed by 2 bases and 7 bases, with 12 bases remaining between them. CDR3 loop: CASSLGVAGNEQFF. Written as DNA, the CDR3 is TGTGCCAGCAGTTTAGGGGTAGCCGGGAATGAGCAGTTCTTC.

The chain recombines TRBV28 with TRBJ1-1; D not resolved. This CDR3 has 15 amino acids. The V gene lost 2 bases and the J gene lost 4 bases, with 14 bases spanning the gap. Germline V gene data show CDR1 as MDHEN and CDR2 as SYDVKM. In DNA form, the CDR3 reads TGTGCCAGCAGTTTAAGGAGGGCGCGGGTCACTGAAGCTTTCTTT. Translated, it gives CASSLRRARVTEAFF.

This chain joins TRBV5-4 and TRBJ2-5, with no clear D. The germline CDR1 and CDR2 sequences are SGHNT and YYREEE (reference sequence). V was clipped by 3 bases and J by 5 bases, with 17 bases between them. The length of the CDR3 is 15 residues. In DNA form, the CDR3 reads TGTGCCAGCAGCTCCCCCCTTGGCCCCGAGGAGACCCAGTACTTC. It specifies CASSSPLGPEETQYF.

This chain uses TRBV20-1 with TRBJ1-5; D is unresolved. CDR3 length: 11 amino acids. Germline CDR1 DFQATT, CDR2 SNEGSKA (reference sequence). Trimming removed 1 base at V and 4 bases at J, with 2 bases between. The CDR3 loop is CSARGNQPQHF. CDR3 coding DNA: TGCAGTGCTAGAGGAAATCAGCCCCAGCATTTT.

V is TRBV30 and J is TRBJ2-7, with TRBD2 matching 10 bases. V lost 5 bases and J lost 5; bases outside the gene matches: 6. CDR1 and CDR2 from the germline V gene are GTSNPN and SVGIG (reference sequence). This CDR3 has 13 residues. The CDR3 reads CAWSSGRVDEQYF. The CDR3 bases are TGTGCCTGGTCTAGCGGGAGAGTCGACGAGCAGTACTTC.

The chain carries TRBV10-3 and TRBJ2-7; no definite D call. The germline V and J ends were trimmed by 4 bases and 0 bases, with 10 bases remaining between them. Germline CDR1 is ENHRY and CDR2 is SYGVKD. The CDR3 is 14 residues long. The DNA of the CDR3 is TGTGCCATCAGTGTCGGGCAGGACTCCTACGAGCAGTACTTC. This codes for CAISVGQDSYEQYF.